The sequence of this T cell receptor beta chain was determined in a study of blood T cell repertoires in COVID-19. Study details: Whether acute or convalescent, the COVID-19 samples came from the United States, Italy and Spain.

Profiled with immunoSEQ multiplex PCR; TCRdb holds only in-frame clones, not every one. The data contain fewer than 350,000 clones, 80% to 90% of them singletons. The study drew participants aged about 18 to 90 years from 20 to 30 US areas. Researchers sorted participants into cohorts using their self-reported clinical history. The CDR3 runs to 15 residues. Germline values: CDR1 SGHKS, CDR2 YYEKEE (reference sequence). V lost 4 bases to trimming and J lost 1 base, with 12 bases between them. Sequencing was done on a sample of PBMCs or T cells enriched from blood (not recorded which). The chain recombines TRBV5-5 with TRBJ2-4, with D possibly matching TRBD2 (6 bases). The receptor's source is a woman in her thirties with acute COVID-19. The DNA of the CDR3 is TGTGCCAGCAGCGACGGGGGTCTGGCCAAAAACATTCAGTACTTC. Its translation: CASSDGGLAKNIQYF.